This TCR beta chain was sequenced in a study of cytomegalovirus exposure and HLA in healthy donors. Study results and caveats: Common viral pathogens (according to a later analysis) appeared linked to several of the most significant clusters. In vitro data verified a few CMV-associated chains as specific for CMV antigens. Analysis was carried out at a later point, and it linked a missense DCLRE1C variant to TCR beta V- and J-gene trimming.

The CDR3 length is 15 residues. V was cut by 1 base and J by 2 bases, with 9 bases left in between. Germline CDR1 is SGHAT and CDR2 is FQNNGV. Use of 60 Vbeta and 13 Jbeta primers characterized the PCR. Using immunoSEQ multiplex PCR, the repertoire was profiled, and TCRdb retains in-frame clones only, with some absent. The table lists approximately 150,000 clones, 84% of them singletons. To note about this clone: The antigen is not known. Other DNA sequences within the sample encode an identical CDR3.

The receptor comes from a man aged 25-45 years in good health and CMV-seronegative. The genes are TRBV11-2 and TRBJ2-1; D perhaps matches TRBD2 (7 bases). Sequenced: PBMCs. The CDR3 spells CASSLGGGAYNEQFF. The CDR3 DNA follows: TGTGCCAGCAGCTTAGGAGGGGGGGCCTACAATGAGCAGTTCTTC.